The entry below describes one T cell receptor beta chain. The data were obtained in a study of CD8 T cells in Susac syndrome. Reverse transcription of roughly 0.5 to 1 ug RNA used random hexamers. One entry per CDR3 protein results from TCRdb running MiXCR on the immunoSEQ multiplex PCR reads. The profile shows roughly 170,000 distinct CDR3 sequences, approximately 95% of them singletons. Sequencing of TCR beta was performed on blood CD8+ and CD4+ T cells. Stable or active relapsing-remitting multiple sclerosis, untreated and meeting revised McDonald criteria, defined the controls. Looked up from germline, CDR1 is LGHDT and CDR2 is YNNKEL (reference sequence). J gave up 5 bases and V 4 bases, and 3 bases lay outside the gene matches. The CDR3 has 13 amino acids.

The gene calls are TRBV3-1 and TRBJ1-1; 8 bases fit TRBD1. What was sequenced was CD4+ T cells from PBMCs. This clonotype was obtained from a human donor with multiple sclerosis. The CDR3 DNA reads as TGTGCCAGCAGCCGACAGGGGTCGACTGAAGCTTTCTTT. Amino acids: CASSRQGSTEAFF. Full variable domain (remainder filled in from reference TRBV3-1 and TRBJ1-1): DTAVSQTPKYLVTQMGNDKSIKCEQNLGHDTMYWYKQDSKKFLKIMFSYNNKELIINETVPNRFSPKSPDKAHLNLHINSLELGDSAVYFCASSRQGSTEAFFGQGTRLTVV.